Given below is one TCR beta chain in context. Its cognate antigen is unknown. Profiled with immunoSEQ multiplex PCR; TCRdb holds only in-frame clones, not every one. The table shows tens of thousands of clones, with 90% to 98% occurring only once. The CDR3 has 14 residues. The V gene lost 6 bases and the J gene lost 4 bases, with 12 bases spanning the gap. Germline V lookup: CDR1 SGHTA, CDR2 FQGNSA. This sample stems from a study of monozygotic twins with cystic fibrosis. For the study at large: With roughly 16 PCR cycles, barcoded libraries came from about 3 micrograms of fragmented DNA.

Study-wide findings and caveats: Median Simpson clonality of 0.0095 suggested naive T cells predominated. In 13 of 16 pairs, V gene usage was closest to the co-twin's.

Sequencing input: blood. The source of this sequence is a girl aged 2 to 9 with cystic fibrosis. The chain recombines TRBV7-2 with TRBJ1-4; maybe TRBD1 (5 bases). CDR3 amino acids: CASRFGHLNEKLFF. In DNA form, the CDR3 reads TGTGCCAGCAGATTCGGACACCTTAATGAAAAACTGTTTTTT.